This T cell receptor beta chain came from a study of blood T cell repertoires in COVID-19. Sequencing was performed with immunoSEQ multiplex PCR; in TCRdb, only in-frame clones are kept and a portion is missing. The table records about 230,000 clones, 80% to 85% of them present only once. Sequencing was done on a sample of peripheral blood. This receptor was taken from a man between 35 and 55 years old with acute or convalescent COVID-19.

In nucleotides, the CDR3 is TGCGCCAGCAGCATTGGACAGGGGGCTGATACGCAGTATTTT. It codes for CASSIGQGADTQYF. The gene calls are TRBV5-1 and TRBJ2-3, with 11 nucleotides matching TRBD1. Per the germline V gene, CDR1 is SGHRS and CDR2 is YFSETQ. V lost 4 bases to trimming and J lost 6 bases; unmatched junction nucleotides: 4. The CDR3 contains 14 residues. Full variable domain (remainder filled in from reference TRBV5-1 and TRBJ2-3): KAGVTQTPRYLIKTRGQQVTLSCSPISGHRSVSWYQQTPGQGLQFLFEYFSETQRNKGNFPGRFSGRQFSNSRSEMNVSTLELGDSALYLCASSIGQGADTQYFGPGTRLTVL.